The entry that follows covers one T cell receptor beta chain sequence. The data were obtained in a study of blood T cell repertoires in COVID-19. Study overall: T cells, B-cell-depleted T cells, or PBMCs provided the cDNA or gDNA that served as material.

Under the authors' procedure: Estimation of nucleated cell counts was performed using reference gene primer amplification. Produced via immunoSEQ multiplex PCR; TCRdb's table is partial and in-frame only. The V and J calls and clone size are taken from that table; D and trimming were inferred from the DNA. The sample carries approximately 74,000 clones, about 91% recorded once. Specimen: peripheral blood. The source is a woman aged 80 or older with active or convalescent COVID-19.

The CDR3 DNA follows: TGCGCCAGCAGCTCGAGGGGCGGGGACTACACAGATACGCAGTATTTT. This codes for CASSSRGGDYTDTQYF. V is TRBV5-1 and J is TRBJ2-3, with 7 bases lining up with TRBD2. The CDR3 loop spans 16 amino acids. The J segment lost 2 bases and the V segment lost 3 bases, leaving 9 bases of the junction unmatched. The V gene's germline CDR1 is SGHRS and CDR2 YFSETQ.